This T cell receptor beta chain comes out of a study of beta chain features in type 1 diabetes. To note about this clone: Its cognate antigen is unknown. A much larger clone lies one base from this, so it may be a read error.

Sequencing targeted expressed TCRB transcripts, as all isolated RNA had been reverse transcribed. Sequenced by immunoSEQ multiplex PCR; TCRdb stores in-frame clones only, minus some. The data hold some 220,000 clones, with roughly 10% observed a single time. Each sorted fraction was over 95% pure. This CDR3 contains 14 residues. Trimming removed 1 base from V and 2 bases from J, with 7 bases in between. The germline V gene has CDR1 SGHTA and CDR2 FQGTGA. Regarding the study as a whole: The VDJ junctions of type 1 diabetes patients carried fewer insertions and more deletions. Small HLA sub-analyses could not settle whether HLA shapes TCRB rearrangement.

The sequence was obtained from a man between 18 and 29 years old in good health. The sequencing sample was made of central memory CD4+ T cells from blood. The V call is TRBV7-3, the J call TRBJ2-3; D unresolved. DNA for the CDR3: TGTGCCAGCAGCTTAAGCAGGAACACAGATACGCAGTATTTT. Encoded protein: CASSLSRNTDTQYF.